Included here is one TCR beta chain sequence, with context. What it binds is not known. This record belongs to a study of graft-versus-host responses after intestinal transplantation. Study in general: All recipients were transplanted with multivisceral, liver-intestinal, or isolated intestinal grafts. All recipients were given anti-thymocyte globulin induction, and tacrolimus and steroids were then administered for around three years.

Repertoires were generated with immunoSEQ multiplex PCR, while TCRdb's copy carries only in-frame clones and drops some. The repertoire has about 71,000 clones, around 91% of them found once; the top ten carry 1.3%. The CDR3 covers 15 residues. Germline trimming cut 3 bases from V and 4 bases from J; bases unmatched to any gene: 4. CDR1 is SNHLY, CDR2 FYNNEI, per germline. Sample: unstimulated CD8+ T cells sorted from spleen or lymph node cells, taken before intestinal transplant. The sequence came from a human donor who received an intestinal transplant. This rearrangement joins TRBV2 to TRBJ2-3; 10 nucleotides line up with TRBD2. The CDR3 nucleotides read TGTGCCAGCAGTGAGTTAGCGGGGGGCCCAGATACGCAGTATTTT. Its protein product is CASSELAGGPDTQYF.